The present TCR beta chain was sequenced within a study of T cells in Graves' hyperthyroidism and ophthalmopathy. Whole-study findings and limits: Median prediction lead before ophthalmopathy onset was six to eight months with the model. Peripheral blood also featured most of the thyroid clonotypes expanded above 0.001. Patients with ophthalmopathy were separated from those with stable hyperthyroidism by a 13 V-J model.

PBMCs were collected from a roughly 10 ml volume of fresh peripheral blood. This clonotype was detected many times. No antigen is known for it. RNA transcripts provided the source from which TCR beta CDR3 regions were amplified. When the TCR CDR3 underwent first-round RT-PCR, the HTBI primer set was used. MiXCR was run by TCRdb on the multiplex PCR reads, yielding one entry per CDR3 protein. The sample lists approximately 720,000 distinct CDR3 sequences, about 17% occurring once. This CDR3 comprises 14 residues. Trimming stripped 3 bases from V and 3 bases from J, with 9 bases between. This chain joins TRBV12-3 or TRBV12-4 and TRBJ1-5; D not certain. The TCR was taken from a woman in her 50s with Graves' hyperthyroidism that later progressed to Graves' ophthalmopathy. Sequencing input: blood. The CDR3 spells CASSLVLFNQPQHF. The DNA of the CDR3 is TGTGCCAGCAGTTTGGTCCTATTCAATCAGCCCCAGCATTTT.